This is a list of T cell receptor beta chains from one sample in a study of lymphopenia after photon versus proton radiotherapy. The method was immunoSEQ multiplex PCR; TCRdb's version includes in-frame clones alone and lacks a portion of them. In the table there are roughly 16,000 clones, about nine tenths of which are singletons. This specimen was peripheral blood, taken from a patient treated with proton-based radiotherapy. These receptor sequences come from a man aged 70-80 years with pancreatic cancer. CDR3s include the opening cysteine and the closing phenylalanine or tryptophan. D genes are given only for firm matches. Clone size, where shown, is once, few, many, or a class for clones that have expanded.

DNA	CDR3	D	size	V	J
TGTGCCAGCAGCTTGAGGCCGGGAGATCAGCCCCAGCATTTT	CASSLRPGDQPQHF	.	few	TRBV5-5	TRBJ1-5
TGTGCCAGCAACAGCGACCAGAATTCACCCCTCCACTTT	CASNSDQNSPLHF	.	once	TRBV9	TRBJ1-6
TGTGCCAGCAGCTTAGTATGGACAGCTAACACCGGGGAGCTGTTTTTT	CASSLVWTANTGELFF	.	.	TRBV7-9	TRBJ2-2
TGCGCCAGCAGCGGGGGCCCGCGGATGAACACTGAAGCTTTCTTT	CASSGGPRMNTEAFF	.	.	TRBV5-1	TRBJ1-1
TGCAGCGCCCGAGCCGGGACAGGAGCCTACAATGAGCAGTTCTTC	CSARAGTGAYNEQFF	TRBD1	few	TRBV29-1	TRBJ2-1
TGTGCCAGCAGTTCGCATGGGGGCTTAGAAGCTTTCTTT	CASSSHGGLEAFF	.	few	TRBV28	TRBJ1-1
TGCAGCGTTGCGCAGGGCTCAGCGAACACTGAAGCTTTCTTT	CSVAQGSANTEAFF	.	.	TRBV29-1	TRBJ1-1
TGTGCCTGGACCTTGGACAGGGGCACTGAAGCTTTCTTT	CAWTLDRGTEAFF	TRBD1	.	TRBV30	TRBJ1-1
TGCAGCGTGATAATGGGGACAGGGGGCGCTGGGCCCCAGCATTTT	CSVIMGTGGAGPQHF	TRBD1	.	TRBV29-1	TRBJ1-5
TGTGCCAGCAGCGCTCGACAGGGGAATTCACCCCTCCACTTT	CASSARQGNSPLHF	TRBD1	.	TRBV9	TRBJ1-6
TGTGCCAGCAGCTTAGGTGTAGCGGGGGTGTCTGAGCAGTTCTTC	CASSLGVAGVSEQFF	TRBD2	few	TRBV7-9	TRBJ2-1
TGTGCCAGCAGTGATTCGGGGGCGCCTTATGAAAAACTGTTTTTT	CASSDSGAPYEKLFF	.	once	TRBV25-1	TRBJ1-4
TGTGCCAGCAGCTTGCAGGCAGGCCCCTACGAGCAGTACTTC	CASSLQAGPYEQYF	.	.	TRBV5-5	TRBJ2-7
TGTGCCAGCAGTCTCGAGGGGCATCTCCCGAACACTGAAGCTTTCTTT	CASSLEGHLPNTEAFF	.	once	TRBV7-3	TRBJ1-1
TGTGCCAGCAGCTTAGGGAACAGCGGGGGCTACACCTTC	CASSLGNSGGYTF	.	once	TRBV7-9	TRBJ1-2
TGTGCCAGTAGTATATCCCTCATCGGCACTGAAGCTTTCTTT	CASSISLIGTEAFF	.	.	TRBV19	TRBJ1-1
TGTGCCTGGAGTTACAAGGACAGGGCGCCTGAAGCTTTCTTT	CAWSYKDRAPEAFF	TRBD1	.	TRBV30	TRBJ1-1
TGTGCCAGTAGTATTGAGGCAGGGCCCCCCTACGAGCAGTACTTC	CASSIEAGPPYEQYF	.	.	TRBV19	TRBJ2-7
TGTGCCAGCAATGGAATCGGGAGGGCCTACGAGCAGTACTTC	CASNGIGRAYEQYF	TRBD2	.	TRBV2	TRBJ2-7
TGTGCCAGCAGCCTCGACCACTCCTACGAGCAGTACTTC	CASSLDHSYEQYF	.	.	TRBV2	TRBJ2-7
TGTGCCAGCAGCGCCGGACTAGCGGGAGATCCTGAGCAGTTCTTC	CASSAGLAGDPEQFF	TRBD2	.	TRBV9	TRBJ2-1
TGTGCCAGCAGTTACTCGTCCCTGGATGAGAACATTCAGTACTTC	CASSYSSLDENIQYF	.	.	TRBV6-5	TRBJ2-4
TGTGCCAGCAGTTTCGCGGCAGCTACTAGCACAGATACGCAGTATTTT	CASSFAAATSTDTQYF	.	.	TRBV27	TRBJ2-3
TGTGCCAGCAGTGGAACCAGGGGAGACTATGGCTACACCTTC	CASSGTRGDYGYTF	.	.	TRBV6-1	TRBJ1-2
TGTGCCAGCAGCTTAATCTCCACGGGGAACACCATATATTTT	CASSLISTGNTIYF	.	.	TRBV7-9	TRBJ1-3
TGTGCCACCAGCAGCCAATATGGGGCCAACGTCCTGACTTTC	CATSSQYGANVLTF	.	.	TRBV15	TRBJ2-6
TGTGCCTGGAGTCTTCTGACAGATACGCAGTATTTT	CAWSLLTDTQYF	.	.	TRBV30	TRBJ2-3
TGTGCCAGCAGCTTGGAGGCGGAAAACCAAGAGACCCAGTACTTC	CASSLEAENQETQYF	.	.	TRBV5-5	TRBJ2-5
TGTGCCAGCAGCCAAGATCTAGCGGGAGTCCCTGAGCAGTTCTTC	CASSQDLAGVPEQFF	TRBD2	.	TRBV14	TRBJ2-1
TGTGCCAGCAGTGAATTTGGAAAGGATGAGCAGTTCTTC	CASSEFGKDEQFF	.	.	TRBV25-1	TRBJ2-1
TGTGCCAGCACCAAAGACTATGGCTACACCTTC	CASTKDYGYTF	.	.	TRBV19	TRBJ1-2
TGTGCCAGCAGCATCCATAGGGGGCCGGCCAGGGAGGCCGGGGAGCTGTTTTTT	CASSIHRGPAREAGELFF	.	.	TRBV11-3	TRBJ2-2
TGTGCCAGCAGCAAAGAACTAGCGGGGCCCTATGATACGCAGTATTTT	CASSKELAGPYDTQYF	.	.	TRBV21-1	TRBJ2-3
TGTGCCAGCTCACCAGGCAGGACAGGGGGGTCTGGGGCCAACGTCCTGACTTTC	CASSPGRTGGSGANVLTF	TRBD1	.	TRBV18	TRBJ2-6
TGTGCCATCACTCCGGGCCCGGGGAACGAGCAGTACTTC	CAITPGPGNEQYF	.	.	TRBV10-3	TRBJ2-7